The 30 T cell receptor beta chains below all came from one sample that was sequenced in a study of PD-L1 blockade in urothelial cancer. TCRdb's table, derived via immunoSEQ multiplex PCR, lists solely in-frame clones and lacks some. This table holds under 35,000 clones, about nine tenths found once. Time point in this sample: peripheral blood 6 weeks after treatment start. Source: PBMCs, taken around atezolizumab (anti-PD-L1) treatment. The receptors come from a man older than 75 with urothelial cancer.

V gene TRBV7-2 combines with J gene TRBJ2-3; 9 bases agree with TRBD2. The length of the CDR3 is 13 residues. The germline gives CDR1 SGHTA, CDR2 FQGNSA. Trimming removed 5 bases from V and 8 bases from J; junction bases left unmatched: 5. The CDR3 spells CASSPGTSSTQYF. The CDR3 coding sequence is TGTGCCAGCAGCCCAGGGACTAGCAGTACGCAGTATTTT.

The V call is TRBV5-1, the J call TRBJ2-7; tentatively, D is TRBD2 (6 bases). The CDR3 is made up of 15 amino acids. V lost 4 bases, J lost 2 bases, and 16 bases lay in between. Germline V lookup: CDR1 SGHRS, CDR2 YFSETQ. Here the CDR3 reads CASSQRQPGAYEQYF. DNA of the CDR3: TGCGCCAGCAGCCAACGTCAACCGGGGGCCTACGAGCAGTACTTC.

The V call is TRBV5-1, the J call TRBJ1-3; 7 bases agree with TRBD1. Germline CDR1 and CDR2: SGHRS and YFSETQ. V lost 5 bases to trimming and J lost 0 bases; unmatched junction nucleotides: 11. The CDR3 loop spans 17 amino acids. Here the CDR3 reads CASRDPGTVFSGNTIYF. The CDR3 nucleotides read TGCGCCAGCAGAGACCCGGGGACAGTCTTCTCTGGAAACACCATATATTTT.

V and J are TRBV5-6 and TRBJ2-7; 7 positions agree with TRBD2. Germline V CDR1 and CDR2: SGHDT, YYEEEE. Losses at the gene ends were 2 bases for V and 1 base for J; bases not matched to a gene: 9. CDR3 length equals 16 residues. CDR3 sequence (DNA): TGTGCCAGCAGCTTACTTGGCGGGAGTAGGTCCTACGAGCAGTACTTC. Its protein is CASSLLGGSRSYEQYF.

The CDR3 loop reads CASSFRDRGANNEQFF. In nucleotides, the CDR3 is TGTGCCAGCAGCTTCCGGGACAGGGGGGCGAATAATGAGCAGTTCTTC. The rearrangement links TRBV7-8 to TRBJ2-1; 11 positions match TRBD1. The J segment lost 7 bases and the V segment lost 3 bases, leaving 8 bases of the junction unmatched. This CDR3 has 16 residues. Germline V lookup: CDR1 SGHVS, CDR2 FQNEAQ.

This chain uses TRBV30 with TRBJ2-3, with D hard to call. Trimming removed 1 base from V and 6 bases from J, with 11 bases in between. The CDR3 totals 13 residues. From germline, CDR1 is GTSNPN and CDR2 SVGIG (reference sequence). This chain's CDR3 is CAWSASDSDTQYF. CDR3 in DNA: TGTGCCTGGAGTGCGAGTGACTCCGATACGCAGTATTTT.

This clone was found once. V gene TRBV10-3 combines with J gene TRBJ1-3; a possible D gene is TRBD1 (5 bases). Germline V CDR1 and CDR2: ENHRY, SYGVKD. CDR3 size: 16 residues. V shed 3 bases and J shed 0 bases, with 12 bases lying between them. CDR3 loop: CAISDRGVLSGNTIYF. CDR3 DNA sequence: TGTGCCATCAGTGACCGGGGGGTTCTCTCTGGAAACACCATATATTTT.

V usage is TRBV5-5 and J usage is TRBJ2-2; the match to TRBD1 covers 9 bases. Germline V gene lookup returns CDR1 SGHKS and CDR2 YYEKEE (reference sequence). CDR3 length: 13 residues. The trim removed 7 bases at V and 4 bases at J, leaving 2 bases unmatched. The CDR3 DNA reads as TGTGCCAGCCACAGGGGGCGCACCGGGGAGCTGTTTTTT. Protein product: CASHRGRTGELFF. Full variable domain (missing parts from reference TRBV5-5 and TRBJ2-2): DAGVTQSPTHLIKTRGQQVTLRCSPISGHKSVSWYQQVLGQGPQFIFQYYEKEERGRGNFPDRFSARQFPNYSSELNVNALLLGDSALYLCASHRGRTGELFFGEGSRLTVL.

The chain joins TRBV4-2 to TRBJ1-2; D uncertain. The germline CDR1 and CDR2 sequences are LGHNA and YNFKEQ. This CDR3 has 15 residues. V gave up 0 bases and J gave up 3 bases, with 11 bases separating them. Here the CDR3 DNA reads TGTGCCAGCAGCCAAGATCTACAGTCTGACTATGGCTACACCTTC. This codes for CASSQDLQSDYGYTF.

CDR3 sequence (DNA): TGTGCCAGCAGCAGGCAACCAGGGAAGGATCTCCCTTTTGAGCAGTTCTTC. Protein sequence: CASSRQPGKDLPFEQFF. The chain couples TRBV5-4 to TRBJ2-1; possibly TRBD1 for D (5 bases). The CDR3 spans 17 residues. In germline, CDR1 is SGHNT, CDR2 YYREEE (reference sequence). Trimming pared 4 bases from V and 9 bases from J, leaving 26 bases between.

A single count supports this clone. The CDR3: CASSAEGSLLFF. CDR3 in DNA: TGTGCCAGCAGCGCAGAGGGCAGTCTACTGTTTTTT. The V gene is TRBV7-2, the J gene TRBJ1-4; D not resolved. Germline V gives CDR1 SGHTA, CDR2 FQGNSA. V lost 5 bases to trimming and J lost 13 bases, with 14 bases between them. The CDR3 sequence is 12 residues long.

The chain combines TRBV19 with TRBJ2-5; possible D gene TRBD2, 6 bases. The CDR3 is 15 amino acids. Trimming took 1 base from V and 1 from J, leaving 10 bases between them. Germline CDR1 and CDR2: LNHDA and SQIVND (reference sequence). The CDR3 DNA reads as TGTGCCAGTAGTATAGCGGGAGCCCGCCAAGAGACCCAGTACTTC. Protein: CASSIAGARQETQYF.

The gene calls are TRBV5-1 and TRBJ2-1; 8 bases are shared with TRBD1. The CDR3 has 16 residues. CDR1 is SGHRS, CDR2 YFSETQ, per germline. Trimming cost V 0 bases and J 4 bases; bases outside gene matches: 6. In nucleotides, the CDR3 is TGCGCCAGCAGCTTGGCCAGGGGGCGCGGGTACAATGAGCAGTTCTTC. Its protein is CASSLARGRGYNEQFF.

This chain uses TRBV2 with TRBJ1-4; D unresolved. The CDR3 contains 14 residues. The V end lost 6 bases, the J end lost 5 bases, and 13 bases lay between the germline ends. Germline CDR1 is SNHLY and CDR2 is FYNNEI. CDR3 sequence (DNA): TGTGCCAGCAGCGTAGTAACCCGGAATGAAAAACTGTTTTTT. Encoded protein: CASSVVTRNEKLFF.

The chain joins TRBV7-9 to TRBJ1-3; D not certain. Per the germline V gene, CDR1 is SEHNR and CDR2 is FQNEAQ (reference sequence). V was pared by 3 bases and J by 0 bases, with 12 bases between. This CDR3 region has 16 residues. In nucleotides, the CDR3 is TGTGCCAGCAGCTTGGGAGGGCCCTACTCTGGAAACACCATATATTTT. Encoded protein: CASSLGGPYSGNTIYF.

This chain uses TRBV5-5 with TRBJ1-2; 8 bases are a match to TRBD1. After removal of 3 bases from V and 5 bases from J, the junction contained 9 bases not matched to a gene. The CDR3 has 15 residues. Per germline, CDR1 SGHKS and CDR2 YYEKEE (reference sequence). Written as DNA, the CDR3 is TGTGCCAGCAGCTGGGGGGACAGGCTGGCTTATGGCTACACCTTC. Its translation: CASSWGDRLAYGYTF.

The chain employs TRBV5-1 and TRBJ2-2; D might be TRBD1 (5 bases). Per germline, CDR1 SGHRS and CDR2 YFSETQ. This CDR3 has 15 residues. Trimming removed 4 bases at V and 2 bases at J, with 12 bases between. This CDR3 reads CASSPPRGNTGELFF. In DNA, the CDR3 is TGCGCCAGCAGCCCTCCTAGGGGAAACACCGGGGAGCTGTTTTTT.

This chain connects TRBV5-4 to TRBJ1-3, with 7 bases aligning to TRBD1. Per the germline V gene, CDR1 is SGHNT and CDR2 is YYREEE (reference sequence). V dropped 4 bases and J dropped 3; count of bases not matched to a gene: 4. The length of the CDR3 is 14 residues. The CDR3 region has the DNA TGTGCCAGCAGCGGAAGGGGGCTTGGAAACACCATATATTTT. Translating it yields CASSGRGLGNTIYF.

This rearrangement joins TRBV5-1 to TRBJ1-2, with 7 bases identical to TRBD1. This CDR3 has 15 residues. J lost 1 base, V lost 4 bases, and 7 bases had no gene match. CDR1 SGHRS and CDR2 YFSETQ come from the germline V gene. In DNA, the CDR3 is TGCGCCAGCAGCCCTGGGACAGCATATAACTATGGCTACACCTTC. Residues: CASSPGTAYNYGYTF.

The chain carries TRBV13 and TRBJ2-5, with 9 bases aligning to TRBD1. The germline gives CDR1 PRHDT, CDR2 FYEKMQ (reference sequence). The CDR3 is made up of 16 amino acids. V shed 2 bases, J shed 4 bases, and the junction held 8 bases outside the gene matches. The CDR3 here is CASSLKLGTGIETQYF. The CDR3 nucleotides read TGTGCCAGCAGCTTAAAGCTCGGGACAGGGATAGAGACCCAGTACTTC.

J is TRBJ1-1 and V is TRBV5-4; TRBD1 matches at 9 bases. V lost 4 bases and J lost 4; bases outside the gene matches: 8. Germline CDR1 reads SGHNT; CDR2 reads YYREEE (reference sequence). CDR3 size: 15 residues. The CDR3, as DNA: TGTGCCAGCAGCAGAACAGGGGGCTTCGGCACTGAAGCTTTCTTT. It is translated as CASSRTGGFGTEAFF.

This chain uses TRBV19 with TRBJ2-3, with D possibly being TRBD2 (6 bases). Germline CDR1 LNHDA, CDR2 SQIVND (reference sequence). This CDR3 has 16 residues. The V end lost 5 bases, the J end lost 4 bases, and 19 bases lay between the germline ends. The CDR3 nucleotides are TGTGCCAGTAGTCGAAGAGGCGGGCCGGGGGCAGATACGCAGTATTTT. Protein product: CASSRRGGPGADTQYF. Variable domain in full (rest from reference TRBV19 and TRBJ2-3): DGGITQSPKYLFRKEGQNVTLSCEQNLNHDAMYWYRQDPGQGLRLIYYSQIVNDFQKGDIAEGYSVSREKKESFPLTVTSAQKNPTAFYLCASSRRGGPGADTQYFGPGTRLTVL.

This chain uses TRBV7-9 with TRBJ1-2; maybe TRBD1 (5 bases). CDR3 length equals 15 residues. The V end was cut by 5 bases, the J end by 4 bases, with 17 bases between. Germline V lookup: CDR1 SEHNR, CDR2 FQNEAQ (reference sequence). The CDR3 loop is CASSPAGGSLYGYTF. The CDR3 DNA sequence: TGTGCCAGCAGCCCCGCCGGGGGGTCCCTCTATGGCTACACCTTC. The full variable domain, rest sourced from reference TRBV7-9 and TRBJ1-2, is DTGVSQNPRHKITKRGQNVTFRCDPISEHNRLYWYRQTLGQGPEFLTYFQNEAQLEKSRLLSDRFSAERPKGSFSTLEIQRTEQGDSAMYLCASSPAGGSLYGYTFGSGTRLTVV.

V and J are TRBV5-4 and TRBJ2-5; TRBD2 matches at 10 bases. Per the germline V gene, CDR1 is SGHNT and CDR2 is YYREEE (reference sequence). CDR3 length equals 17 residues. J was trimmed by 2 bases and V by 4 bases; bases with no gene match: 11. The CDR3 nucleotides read TGTGCCAGCAGCCCCGGGAGCGGGAGGGTCACTCAAGAGACCCAGTACTTC. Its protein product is CASSPGSGRVTQETQYF. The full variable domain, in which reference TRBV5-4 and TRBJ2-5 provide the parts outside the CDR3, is ETGVTQSPTHLIKTRGQQVTLRCSSQSGHNTVSWYQQALGQGPQFIFQYYREEENGRGNFPPRFSGLQFPNYSSELNVNALELDDSALYLCASSPGSGRVTQETQYFGPGTRLLVL.

CDR3 region: CASSPWTGQETQYF. CDR3 in DNA: TGCGCCAGCAGCCCTTGGACAGGCCAAGAGACCCAGTACTTC. The chain employs TRBV5-1 and TRBJ2-5, with TRBD1 matching over 7 bases. CDR3 length equals 14 residues. The germline V gene encodes CDR1 SGHRS and CDR2 YFSETQ. V gave up 4 bases and J gave up 1 base; unmatched junction bases: 4.

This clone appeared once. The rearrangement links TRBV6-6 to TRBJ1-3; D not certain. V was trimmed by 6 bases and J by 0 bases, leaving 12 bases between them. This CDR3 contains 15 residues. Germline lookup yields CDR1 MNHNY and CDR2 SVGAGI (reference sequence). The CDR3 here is CASSNDGFSGNTIYF. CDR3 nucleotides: TGTGCCAGCAGCAATGACGGGTTCTCTGGAAACACCATATATTTT.

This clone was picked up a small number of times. The CDR3 region has the DNA TGCGCCAGCAGCCAAGACGTTCAGGGCTACGAGCAGTACTTC. This gives the protein CASSQDVQGYEQYF. The chain uses TRBV4-1 and TRBJ2-7; D perhaps matches TRBD1 (5 bases). Germline V lookup: CDR1 MGHRA, CDR2 YSYEKL. The CDR3 extends over 14 amino acids. V was shortened by 0 bases and J by 3 bases, with 9 bases between the two germline ends.

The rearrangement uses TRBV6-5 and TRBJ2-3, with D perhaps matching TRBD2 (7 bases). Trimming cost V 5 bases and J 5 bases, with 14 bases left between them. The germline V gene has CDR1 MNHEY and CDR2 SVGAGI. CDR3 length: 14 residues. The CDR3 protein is CASSPRGAGDTQYF. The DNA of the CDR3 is TGTGCCAGCAGTCCACGGGGGGCGGGAGATACGCAGTATTTT.

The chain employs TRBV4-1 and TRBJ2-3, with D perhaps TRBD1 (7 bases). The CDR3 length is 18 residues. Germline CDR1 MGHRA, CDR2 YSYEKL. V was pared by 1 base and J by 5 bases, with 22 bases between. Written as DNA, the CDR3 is TGCGCCAGCAGCCAAGGTCGGTTGGGACAGTCCGGGGGAGATACGCAGTATTTT. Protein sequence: CASSQGRLGQSGGDTQYF.

The CDR3 here is CASSQAGQAEGLKNIQYF. Here the CDR3 DNA reads TGCGCCAGCAGCCAAGCAGGACAGGCCGAAGGCCTAAAAAACATTCAGTACTTC. V gene TRBV4-3 combines with J gene TRBJ2-4; TRBD1 agrees at 7 bases. CDR3 length equals 18 residues. J gave up 4 bases and V 1 base, and 13 bases lay outside the gene matches. Germline CDR1 is LGHNA and CDR2 is YSLEER.